The 19 T cell receptor beta chains listed next were all sequenced from one sample in a study of OX40 agonist ivuxolimab in advanced cancers. Preparation of the library involved the immunoSEQ multiplex PCR assay. TCRdb provides this immuneACCESS table in a form limited to in-frame rearrangements. Some clones are lacking; in checked studies, under half of them reflect an unresolved V gene, and why the rest are absent is not known. The sample table lists 100,000 or so clones, approximately 90% of them with a count of one. The ten most abundant clones make up 0.25% to 0.35% of the sample. The sequenced sample was CD4+ or CD8+ T cells sorted from blood, obtained in a trial of the OX40 agonist ivuxolimab. Receptor source: an adult with an advanced solid tumor such as melanoma, head and neck, liver or kidney cancer.

The chain uses TRBV10-2 and TRBJ2-7; 8 bases are a match to TRBD2. After removal of 2 bases from V and 4 bases from J, the junction contained 7 bases not matched to a gene. The CDR3 is 15 amino acids. Per the germline V gene, CDR1 is WSHSY and CDR2 is SAAADI. CDR3 nucleotides: TGCGCCAGCAGTGAGAGGGTAGCGGGAATATACGAGCAGTACTTC. It encodes CASSERVAGIYEQYF.

The chain uses TRBV2 and TRBJ1-1; TRBD1 matches 11 bases. CDR1 and CDR2 (germline): SNHLY, FYNNEI. The V and J ends lost 6 bases and 5 bases, in that order; junction bases with no gene match: 5. There are 14 residues in the CDR3. CDR3 sequence reads: CASRQDRGLTEAFF. CDR3 sequence (DNA): TGTGCCAGCAGGCAGGACAGGGGGCTTACTGAAGCTTTCTTT.

The chain is built from TRBV7-2 and TRBJ2-1; 7 bases fit TRBD2. This CDR3 spans 15 amino acids. Trimming took 1 base from V and 4 from J; bases not matched to a gene: 4. Germline-derived CDR1 and CDR2 are SGHTA and FQGNSA. This chain's CDR3 is CASSLGLAAYNEQFF. The DNA of the CDR3 is TGTGCCAGCAGCTTAGGGCTAGCGGCTTACAATGAGCAGTTCTTC.

The chain recombines TRBV11-2 with TRBJ2-5, with 8 bases aligning to TRBD2. The CDR3 is made up of 15 amino acids. CDR1 and CDR2 (germline): SGHAT, FQNNGV. The trim removed 2 bases at V and 3 bases at J, leaving 5 bases unmatched. The CDR3 nucleotides are TGTGCCAGCAGCTTAAGTCGGCGGGAGGAAGAGACCCAGTACTTC. Translating it yields CASSLSRREEETQYF.

This chain joins TRBV9 and TRBJ2-6; D is uncertain. Germline V gives CDR1 SGDLS, CDR2 YYNGEE. Deletions cut 0 bases from V and 2 bases from J, with 6 bases between. The CDR3 covers 15 residues. The CDR3 nucleotides read TGTGCCAGCAGCGTAGCGGTAACTGGGGCCAACGTCCTGACTTTC. It codes for CASSVAVTGANVLTF.

CDR3: CASSSGLMSSYNEQFF. In nucleotides, the CDR3 is TGCGCCAGCAGCTCGGGACTCATGAGCTCCTACAATGAGCAGTTCTTC. This chain uses TRBV5-1 with TRBJ2-1, with D possibly being TRBD2 (6 bases). The CDR3 length is 16 residues. V was trimmed by 3 bases and J by 0 bases, leaving 13 bases between them. The V gene's germline CDR1 is SGHRS and CDR2 YFSETQ.

V usage is TRBV6-6 and J usage is TRBJ2-7, with D possibly called TRBD1 or TRBD2 (7 bases each). Trimming took off 4 bases at V and 2 bases at J, with 15 bases between the two ends. The CDR3 runs 15 residues. Germline CDR1 is MNHNY and CDR2 is SVGAGI (reference sequence). This CDR3 is CASSWGGGDPYEQYF. CDR3 in DNA: TGTGCCAGCAGTTGGGGAGGGGGCGATCCCTACGAGCAGTACTTC.

The CDR3 loop reads CASSQNTGGGDTQYF. The CDR3 nucleotides read TGTGCCAGCAGCCAAAACACAGGGGGCGGAGATACGCAGTATTTT. The V gene is TRBV7-9, the J gene TRBJ2-3, with 9 bases matching TRBD1. There are 15 residues in the CDR3. The trim removed 5 bases at V and 5 bases at J, leaving 8 bases unmatched. CDR1 is SEHNR, CDR2 FQNEAQ, per germline (reference sequence).

The CDR3 bases are TGTGCCAGCATTTCAGGGGTTGACTATGGCTACACCTTC. This sequence encodes CASISGVDYGYTF. This rearrangement joins TRBV28 to TRBJ1-2; a weak D match, TRBD1 (6 bases). This CDR3 is 13 amino acids long. Trimming left V 7 bases short and J 3 bases short, with 12 bases between. Germline V gene sequence: CDR1 MDHEN, CDR2 SYDVKM.

This chain links TRBV7-9 with TRBJ2-1; D gene uncertain. The V gene lost 5 bases and the J gene lost 4 bases, with 12 bases spanning the gap. This CDR3 has 14 residues. Looked up from germline, CDR1 is SEHNR and CDR2 is FQNEAQ (reference sequence). In DNA form, the CDR3 reads TGTGCCAGCAGCCCACCCGACTGGTACAATGAGCAGTTCTTC. It specifies CASSPPDWYNEQFF. The whole variable domain, filled in from reference TRBV7-9 and TRBJ2-1, reads DTGVSQNPRHKITKRGQNVTFRCDPISEHNRLYWYRQTLGQGPEFLTYFQNEAQLEKSRLLSDRFSAERPKGSFSTLEIQRTEQGDSAMYLCASSPPDWYNEQFFGPGTRLTVL.

The chain couples TRBV18 to TRBJ2-2, with D perhaps matching TRBD2 (6 bases). Trimming pared 3 bases from V and 0 bases from J, leaving 8 bases between. The CDR3 runs 15 residues. Germline CDR1 is KGHSH and CDR2 is LQKENI. CDR3 region: CASSPAGTNTGELFF. CDR3 nucleotides: TGTGCCAGCTCACCCGCGGGGACGAACACCGGGGAGCTGTTTTTT.

The gene calls are TRBV18 and TRBJ2-3; maybe TRBD2 (5 bases). The CDR3 totals 15 residues. Trimming pared 2 bases from V and 3 bases from J, leaving 12 bases between. In germline, CDR1 is KGHSH, CDR2 LQKENI. CDR3 DNA sequence: TGTGCCAGCTCACCAAGATCCACGGGGACAGATACGCAGTATTTT. Translation gives CASSPRSTGTDTQYF.

The chain has TRBV5-1 and TRBJ2-3; the D gene is possibly TRBD2 (5 bases). CDR3 length: 15 residues. Germline V gives CDR1 SGHRS, CDR2 YFSETQ. V gave up 4 bases and J gave up 1 base, with 13 bases separating them. DNA for the CDR3: TGCGCCAGCAGCCTCGGGAAGTCGGGCACAGATACGCAGTATTTT. Translation: CASSLGKSGTDTQYF. The whole variable domain, remainder taken from reference TRBV5-1 and TRBJ2-3, is KAGVTQTPRYLIKTRGQQVTLSCSPISGHRSVSWYQQTPGQGLQFLFEYFSETQRNKGNFPGRFSGRQFSNSRSEMNVSTLELGDSALYLCASSLGKSGTDTQYFGPGTRLTVL.

V is TRBV6-5 and J is TRBJ2-1; TRBD2 agrees at 11 bases. CDR1 is MNHEY and CDR2 is SVGAGI in the germline V gene. Germline trimming cut 4 bases from V and 7 bases from J; bases unmatched to any gene: 9. CDR3 size: 16 residues. In DNA, the CDR3 is TGTGCCAGCAGTTCCCCGACTAGCGGGACGCGGAATGAGCAGTTCTTC. This translates into CASSSPTSGTRNEQFF.

The CDR3 nucleotides read TGCGCCAGCAGTCAATCGACTAGCCCCAACACCGGGGAGCTGTTTTTT. The encoded protein is CASSQSTSPNTGELFF. The gene calls are TRBV23-1 and TRBJ2-2; 7 positions match TRBD2. TRBV23-1 is an open reading frame whose function is uncertain. V dropped 0 bases and J dropped 2; count of bases not matched to a gene: 3. The CDR3 spans 16 residues.

The chain combines TRBV5-1 with TRBJ2-3; D remains ambiguous. This CDR3 is 15 amino acids long. Trimming took 4 bases from V and 5 from J, leaving 17 bases between them. Germline V gene sequence: CDR1 SGHRS, CDR2 YFSETQ. The CDR3 sequence: CASSPRAATVDTQYF. The CDR3 DNA follows: TGCGCCAGCAGCCCCCGGGCAGCGACTGTAGATACGCAGTATTTT.

The chain uses TRBV7-9 and TRBJ2-3; D is ambiguous. Per germline, CDR1 SEHNR and CDR2 FQNEAQ (reference sequence). There are 14 residues in the CDR3. V dropped 5 bases and J dropped 1 base, with 10 bases sitting between them. The CDR3 DNA reads as TGTGCCAGCAGCCGCCATCAAGGCACAGATACGCAGTATTTT. Translating it yields CASSRHQGTDTQYF.

This chain connects TRBV18 to TRBJ2-5; D not certain. There are 15 residues in the CDR3. Germline CDR1 KGHSH, CDR2 LQKENI. Between the trimmed V and J ends, which lost 3 bases and 7 bases, there was a span of 18 bases. The chain's CDR3 is CASSPPWPLLGTQYF. As DNA, the CDR3 is TGTGCCAGCTCACCCCCATGGCCCCTATTAGGGACCCAGTACTTC.

The genes are TRBV5-4 and TRBJ2-7; 10 bases fit TRBD2. J lost 5 bases, V lost 3 bases, and 2 bases had no gene match. Germline loops: CDR1 SGHNT, CDR2 YYREEE (reference sequence). The CDR3 totals 13 residues. CDR3 region: CASSSLAGDEQYF. CDR3 coding DNA: TGTGCCAGCAGCTCCCTAGCGGGAGACGAGCAGTACTTC.